This entry lists 8 T cell receptor beta chains sequenced from one sample in a study of beta chain features in type 1 diabetes. Their antigens are not known. Every isolated RNA sample was fully reverse transcribed, so sequencing captured expressed TCRB transcripts. Libraries were prepared by immunoSEQ multiplex PCR; TCRdb keeps only in-frame clonotypes and omits some of them. The sample contains around 250,000 clones, about a fifth of which appear only once. Study-wide results and caveats: Moderately but significantly shorter TCRB CDR3s were found in Type 1 diabetes patients in all four CD4+ subsets.

The sample consisted of naive CD4+ T cells from blood. Receptors originate from a woman between 35 and 50 years old with type 1 diabetes.

This clone was detected a few times. V usage is TRBV12-5 and J usage is TRBJ2-1, with D perhaps matching TRBD2 (6 bases). The V and J ends lost 6 bases and 10 bases respectively, with 13 bases between them. The CDR3 runs 12 residues. Looked up from germline, CDR1 is LGHNT and CDR2 is FRNRAP. The CDR3 DNA reads TGTGCTAGTGGGCGGGCGGGATCCGAGCAGTTCTTC. It encodes CASGRAGSEQFF.

The J gene is TRBJ2-7, the V gene TRBV28, with TRBD1 identical over 9 bases. This CDR3 is 13 amino acids long. Germline V CDR1 and CDR2: MDHEN, SYDVKM. J gave up 4 bases and V 7 bases, and 5 bases lay outside the gene matches. In DNA, the CDR3 is TGTGCCAGCAACACAGGGGGCCTGTACGAGCAGTACTTC. Translated: CASNTGGLYEQYF.

CDR3 nucleotide sequence: TGTGCCTGCTCGAGAAGAGATTGGGAGCAGTTCTTC. It yields the protein CACSRRDWEQFF. The chain joins TRBV30 to TRBJ2-1; D gene ambiguous. CDR3 size: 12 residues. Between the trimmed V and J ends, which lost 6 bases and 10 bases, there was a span of 16 bases. The germline V gene has CDR1 GTSNPN and CDR2 SVGIG (reference sequence).

This chain joins TRBV2 and TRBJ1-1; D may be TRBD1 (5 bases). Trimming pared 4 bases from V and 4 bases from J, leaving 7 bases between. The germline gives CDR1 SNHLY, CDR2 FYNNEI. The length of the CDR3 is 12 residues. This CDR3 is CASSGQFTEAFF. The CDR3 bases are TGTGCCAGCAGTGGACAGTTCACTGAAGCTTTCTTT.

This clone appeared a few times. V gene TRBV28 combines with J gene TRBJ2-1, with D unresolved. The ends were cut back, 7 bases at V and 4 bases at J, with 5 bases in the middle. Germline CDR1 reads MDHEN; CDR2 reads SYDVKM. The CDR3 is 11 residues long. CDR3 in DNA: TGTGCCAGCACTCTTTACAATGAGCAGTTCTTC. The encoded protein is CASTLYNEQFF.

In this sample, this clone turned up a few times. The J gene is TRBJ2-3, the V gene TRBV28, with 8 bases identical to TRBD2. CDR3 length: 17 amino acids. The germline V gene encodes CDR1 MDHEN and CDR2 SYDVKM. V lost 7 bases, J lost 6 bases, and 18 bases stayed unmatched. This CDR3 reads CASTPLGRREGRDTQYF. CDR3 sequence (DNA): TGTGCCAGCACCCCCCTTGGCCGCCGGGAGGGCCGGGATACGCAGTATTTT.

The J gene is TRBJ1-2, the V gene TRBV7-6, with D perhaps matching TRBD1 (5 bases). Trimming left V 0 bases short and J 3 bases short, with 5 bases between. CDR1 is SGHVS, CDR2 FNYEAQ, per germline. CDR3 length: 13 residues. CDR3 loop: CASSLAGDYGYTF. As DNA, the CDR3 is TGTGCCAGCAGCTTAGCAGGGGACTATGGCTACACCTTC.

The CDR3 DNA is TGTGCCAGCAGCTTGGGACAGATCACAGATACGCAGTATTTT. It specifies CASSLGQITDTQYF. The chain recombines TRBV7-9 with TRBJ2-3; 7 nucleotides match TRBD1. V shed 3 bases, J shed 2 bases, and the junction held 2 bases outside the gene matches. Germline CDR1 reads SEHNR; CDR2 reads FQNEAQ (reference sequence). CDR3 length: 14 amino acids.